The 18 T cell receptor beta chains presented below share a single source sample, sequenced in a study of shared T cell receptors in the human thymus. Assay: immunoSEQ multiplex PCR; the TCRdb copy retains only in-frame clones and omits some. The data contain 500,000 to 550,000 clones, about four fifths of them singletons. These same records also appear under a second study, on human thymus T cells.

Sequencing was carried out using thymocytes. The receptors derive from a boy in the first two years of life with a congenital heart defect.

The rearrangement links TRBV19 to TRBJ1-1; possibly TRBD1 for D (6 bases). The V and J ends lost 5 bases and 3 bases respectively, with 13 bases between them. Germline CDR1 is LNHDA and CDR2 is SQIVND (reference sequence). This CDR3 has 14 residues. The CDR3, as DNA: TGTGCCAGTAGTCCCACAGGGTTCGACACTGAAGCTTTCTTT. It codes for CASSPTGFDTEAFF.

The CDR3 protein is CASSLRETQYF. CDR3 bases: TGTGCCAGCAGCTTACGGGAGACCCAGTACTTC. The V gene is TRBV5-5, the J gene TRBJ2-5; unclear D gene. V lost 2 bases, J lost 5 bases, and 4 bases lay in between. The CDR3 loop spans 11 amino acids. Germline lookup yields CDR1 SGHKS and CDR2 YYEKEE (reference sequence).

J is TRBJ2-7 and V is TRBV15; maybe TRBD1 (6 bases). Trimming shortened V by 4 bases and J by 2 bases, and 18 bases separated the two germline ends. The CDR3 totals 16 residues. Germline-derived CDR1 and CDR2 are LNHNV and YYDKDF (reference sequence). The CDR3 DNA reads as TGTGCCACCAGCACACAGACAGGCCCCCCTGCCTACGAGCAGTACTTC. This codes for CATSTQTGPPAYEQYF.

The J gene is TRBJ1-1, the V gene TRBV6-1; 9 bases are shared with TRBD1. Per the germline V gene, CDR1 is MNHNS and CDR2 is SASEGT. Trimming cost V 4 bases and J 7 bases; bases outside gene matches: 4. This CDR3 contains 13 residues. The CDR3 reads CASSARDRDEAFF. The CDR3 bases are TGTGCCAGCAGTGCCCGGGACAGGGATGAAGCTTTCTTT.

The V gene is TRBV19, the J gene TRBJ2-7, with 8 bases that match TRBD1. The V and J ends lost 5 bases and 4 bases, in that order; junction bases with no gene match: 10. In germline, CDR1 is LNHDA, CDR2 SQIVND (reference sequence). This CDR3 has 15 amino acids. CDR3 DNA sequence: TGTGCCAGTAGTGCTCTGGAGAGGGACAGGTACGAGCAGTACTTC. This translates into CASSALERDRYEQYF.

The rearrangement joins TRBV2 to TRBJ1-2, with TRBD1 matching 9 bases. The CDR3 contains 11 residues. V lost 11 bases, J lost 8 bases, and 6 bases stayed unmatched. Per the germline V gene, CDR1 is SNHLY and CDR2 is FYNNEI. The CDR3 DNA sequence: TGTGCCGCGACAGGGGGTCGCGGCTACACCTTC. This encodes CAATGGRGYTF.

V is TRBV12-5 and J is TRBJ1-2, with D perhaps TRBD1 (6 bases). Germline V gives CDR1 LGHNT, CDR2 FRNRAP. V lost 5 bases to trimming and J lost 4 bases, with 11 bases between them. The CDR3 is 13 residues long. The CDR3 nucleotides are TGTGCTAGTGGTCCCTCGGACAGCTATGGCTACACCTTC. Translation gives CASGPSDSYGYTF.

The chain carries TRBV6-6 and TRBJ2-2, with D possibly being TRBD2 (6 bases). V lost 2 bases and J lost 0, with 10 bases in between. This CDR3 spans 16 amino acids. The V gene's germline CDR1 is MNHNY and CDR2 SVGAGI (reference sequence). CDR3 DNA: TGTGCCAGCAGTTACGGGGAGGCCCCGAACACCGGGGAGCTGTTTTTT. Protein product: CASSYGEAPNTGELFF.

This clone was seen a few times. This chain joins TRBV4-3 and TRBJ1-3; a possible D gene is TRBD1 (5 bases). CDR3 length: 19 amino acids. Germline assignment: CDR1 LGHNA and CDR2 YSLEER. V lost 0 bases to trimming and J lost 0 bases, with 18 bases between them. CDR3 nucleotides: TGCGCCAGCAGCCAAGAACCTCAGGAGGGGAACGACTCTGGAAACACCATATATTTT. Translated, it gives CASSQEPQEGNDSGNTIYF.

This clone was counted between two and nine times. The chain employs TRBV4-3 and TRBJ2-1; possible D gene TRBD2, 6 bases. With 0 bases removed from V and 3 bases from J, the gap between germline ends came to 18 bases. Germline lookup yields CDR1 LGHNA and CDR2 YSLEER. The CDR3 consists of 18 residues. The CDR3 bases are TGCGCCAGCAGCCAAGATAGGGGACTGGGCCGAAGCTACAATGAGCAGTTCTTC. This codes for CASSQDRGLGRSYNEQFF.

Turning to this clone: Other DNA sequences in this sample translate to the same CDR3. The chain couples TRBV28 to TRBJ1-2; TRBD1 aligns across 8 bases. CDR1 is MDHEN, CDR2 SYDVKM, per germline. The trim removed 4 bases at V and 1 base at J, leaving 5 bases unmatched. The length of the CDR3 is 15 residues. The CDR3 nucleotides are TGTGCCAGCAGTTCCCGGACAGGGCGTAACTATGGCTACACCTTC. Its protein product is CASSSRTGRNYGYTF.

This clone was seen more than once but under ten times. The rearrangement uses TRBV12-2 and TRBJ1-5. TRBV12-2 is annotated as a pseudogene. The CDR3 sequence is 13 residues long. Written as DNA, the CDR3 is TGTGCAAGTCGCTTCGGCTCCGGGCAGCCCCAGCATTTT. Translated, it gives CASRFGSGQPQHF.

CDR3 sequence (DNA): TGTGCCTGGGCTAGCGGGAGTCTTGGGGAGCAGTACTTC. Its protein product is CAWASGSLGEQYF. This chain connects TRBV30 to TRBJ2-7; 10 nucleotides line up with TRBD2. The CDR3 spans 13 residues. Per germline, CDR1 GTSNPN and CDR2 SVGIG (reference sequence). After removal of 5 bases from V and 7 bases from J, the junction contained 8 bases not matched to a gene. Combining the CDR3 with reference TRBV30 and TRBJ2-7 gives the whole variable domain SQTIHQWPATLVQPVGSPLSLECTVEGTSNPNLYWYRQAAGRGLQLLFYSVGIGQISSEVPQNLSASRPQDRQFILSSKKLLLSDSGFYLCAWASGSLGEQYFGPGTRLTVT.

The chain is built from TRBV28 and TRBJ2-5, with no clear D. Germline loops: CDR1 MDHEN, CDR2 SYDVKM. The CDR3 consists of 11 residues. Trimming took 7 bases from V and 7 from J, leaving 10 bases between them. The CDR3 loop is CASTEPGTQYF. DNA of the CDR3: TGTGCCAGCACCGAGCCCGGGACCCAGTACTTC. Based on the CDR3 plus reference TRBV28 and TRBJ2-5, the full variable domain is DVKVTQSSRYLVKRTGEKVFLECVQDMDHENMFWYRQDPGLGLRLIYFSYDVKMKEKGDIPEGYSVSREKKERFSLILESASTNQTSMYLCASTEPGTQYFGPGTRLLVL.

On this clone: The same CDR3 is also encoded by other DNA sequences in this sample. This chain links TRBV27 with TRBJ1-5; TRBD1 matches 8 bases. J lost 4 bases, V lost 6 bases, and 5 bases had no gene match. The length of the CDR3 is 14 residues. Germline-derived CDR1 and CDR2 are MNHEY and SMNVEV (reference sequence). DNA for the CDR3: TGTGCCAGCAGCACAGGGGGTGGTAATCAGCCCCAGCATTTT. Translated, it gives CASSTGGGNQPQHF.

The CDR3 reads CAWDRGNYNEQFF. DNA for the CDR3: TGTGCCTGGGACAGGGGTAATTACAATGAGCAGTTCTTC. This chain joins TRBV30 and TRBJ2-1, with 8 bases aligning to TRBD1. Germline V gives CDR1 GTSNPN, CDR2 SVGIG (reference sequence). This CDR3 has 13 amino acids. After removal of 5 bases from V and 4 bases from J, the junction contained 4 bases not matched to a gene.

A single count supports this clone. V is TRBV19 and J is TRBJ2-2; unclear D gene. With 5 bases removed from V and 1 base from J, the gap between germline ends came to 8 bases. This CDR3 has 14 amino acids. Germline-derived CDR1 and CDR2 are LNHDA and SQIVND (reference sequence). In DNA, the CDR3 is TGTGCCAGTAGTGTCCAGCGGAACACCGGGGAGCTGTTTTTT. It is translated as CASSVQRNTGELFF.

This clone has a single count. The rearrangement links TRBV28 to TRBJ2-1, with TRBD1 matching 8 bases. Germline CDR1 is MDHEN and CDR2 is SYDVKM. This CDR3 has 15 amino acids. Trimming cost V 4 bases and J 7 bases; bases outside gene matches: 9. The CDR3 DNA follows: TGTGCCAGCAGTTGCGGACAGGGCTATGGTAATGAGCAGTTCTTC. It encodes CASSCGQGYGNEQFF.